What follows is one T cell receptor beta chain and its context. Antigen: not known. These data originate in a study of shared clonotypes between healthy human individuals. Study-level findings and limits: The four-donor shared clonotypes exceeded non-shared clonotypes in generation probability, with non-shared ones scoring lower.

Repertoires were generated with immunoSEQ multiplex PCR, while TCRdb's copy carries only in-frame clones and drops some. Found here are roughly 2.1 million clones, under 95% of them singletons; the top ten hold around 1.7%. Only CD45RO-negative cells positively selected for CCR7 counted as naive CD8 cells, so terminally differentiated effector memory CD45RA+ cells were excluded. The V and J ends lost 5 bases and 4 bases, in that order; junction bases with no gene match: 6. Germline CDR1 is SEHNR and CDR2 is FQNEAQ (reference sequence). This CDR3 spans 15 amino acids. This TCR derives from a man aged 18-30 years in good health. Some clones in this sample may be carry-over from other donors' samples. The sequencing input was naive CD8+ T cells from PBMCs. The genes are TRBV7-9 and TRBJ1-4; TRBD1 aligns across 8 bases. DNA of the CDR3: TGTGCCAGCAGCCGACAGGGGCTCCTTAATGAAAAACTGTTTTTT. The encoded protein is CASSRQGLLNEKLFF.